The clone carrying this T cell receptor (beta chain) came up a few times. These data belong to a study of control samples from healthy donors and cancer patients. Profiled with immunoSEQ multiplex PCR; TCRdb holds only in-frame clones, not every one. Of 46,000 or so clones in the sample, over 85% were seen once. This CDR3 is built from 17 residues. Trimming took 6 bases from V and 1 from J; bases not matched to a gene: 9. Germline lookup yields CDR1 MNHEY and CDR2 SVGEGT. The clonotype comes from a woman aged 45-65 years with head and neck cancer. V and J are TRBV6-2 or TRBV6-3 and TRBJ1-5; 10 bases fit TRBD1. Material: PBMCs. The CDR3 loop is CASSQKGGQGSNQPQHF. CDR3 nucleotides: TGTGCCAGCAGCCAAAAAGGGGGACAGGGGAGCAATCAGCCCCAGCATTTT.